The rows below give T cell receptor beta chains drawn from one sample of a study of T-cell reconstitution after alpha-beta-depleted transplantation in children. Using its own MiXCR run on the PCR reads, TCRdb lists one record per CDR3 protein. The sample has roughly 300,000 distinct CDR3 sequences, around 9.6% seen once. Sequences were derived from PBMCs from the stem cell graft donor, sampled from the stem cell graft. These receptors all stem from a human donor who donated a stem cell graft to a child with SCID. The CDR3 runs from the conserved cysteine through the conserved F or W. The D gene is left open where the match is weak. Clone size is stated in some rows and not others, as once, few, many or a class when expanded.

j_call v_call cdr3_length clone_size d_call cdr3_nt cdr3_aa
TRBJ2-1 TRBV10-3 16 few . TGTGCCATCAGTGAGTCAGGACGTGCCTCCAACAATGAGCAGTTCTTC CAISESGRASNNEQFF
TRBJ2-5 TRBV19 13 . TRBD1 TGTGCCAGTAGTGACAGGGTATTAGAGACCCAGTACTTC CASSDRVLETQYF
TRBJ2-7 TRBV11-1 13 . TRBD1 TGTGCCAGCAGCTTACGGACAGGGGGTGAGCAGTACTTC CASSLRTGGEQYF
TRBJ2-7 TRBV20-1 14 few . TGCAGTGCTAGAGGGAGTGAGGGACTTTACGAGCAGTACTTC CSARGSEGLYEQYF
TRBJ2-1 TRBV20-1 15 once . TGCAGCTCGGCCCAGGGACCAGGCTCCTACAATGAGCAGTTCTTC CSSAQGPGSYNEQFF
TRBJ1-1 TRBV6-1 15 . . TGTGCCAGCAGTGAACAGGGTGGGAAGAACACTGAAGCTTTCTTT CASSEQGGKNTEAFF
TRBJ1-1 TRBV6-5 12 . . TGTGCCAGCAGAGACTGGGGTACTGAAGCTTTCTTT CASRDWGTEAFF
TRBJ1-4 TRBV6-1 15 few TRBD1 TGTGCCAGCAGTACCCGGGACAGGGGGCGAGAAAAACTGTTTTTT CASSTRDRGREKLFF
TRBJ2-3 TRBV7-6 16 few TRBD2 TGTGCCAGCAGCTCCTCTAGCGGGGTTGTCTCAGATACGCAGTATTTT CASSSSSGVVSDTQYF
TRBJ2-7 TRBV6-6 11 few . TGTGCCAGTGACGGCCTGTACGAGCAGTACTTC CASDGLYEQYF
TRBJ1-3 TRBV12-3/TRBV12-4 18 few TRBD1 TGTGCCAGCAGCCACAACCTATACAGGGGGCTGGCTGGAAACACCATATATTTT CASSHNLYRGLAGNTIYF
TRBJ1-5 TRBV29-1 12 few . TGCAGCGTTAAGACAGACGGATGGGCCCAGCATTTT CSVKTDGWAQHF
TRBJ2-2 TRBV5-1 18 few . TGCGCCAGCAGCTACCCGACATTGGGCCCTGCGAACACCGGGGAGCTGTTTTTT CASSYPTLGPANTGELFF
TRBJ2-7 TRBV29-1 14 many TRBD1 TGCAGCGTTGAACAGGGGGCGCAGCCCTACGAGCAGTACTTC CSVEQGAQPYEQYF
TRBJ1-1 TRBV20-1 14 few . TGCAGTGCTAGAGGGGGAGGGTTATACACTGAAGCTTTCTTT CSARGGGLYTEAFF
TRBJ2-1 TRBV29-1 13 . TRBD2 TGCAGCGTCAGGCGGGGGGCGAACAATGAGCAGTTCTTC CSVRRGANNEQFF
TRBJ1-5 TRBV12-3/TRBV12-4 13 . . TGTGCCAGCAGTCTCCACCTCAATCAGCCCCAGCATTTT CASSLHLNQPQHF
TRBJ1-1 TRBV29-1 11 . . TGCAGCGAGGTCCCGAACACTGAAGCTTTCTTT CSEVPNTEAFF
TRBJ1-4 TRBV5-6 13 few . TGTGCCAGCAGCTTGTTGTCCAATGAAAAACTGTTTTTT CASSLLSNEKLFF
TRBJ1-6 TRBV7-8 16 once TRBD1 TGTGCCAGCAGCTCGACGACAGGGGGCTATAATTCACCCCTCCACTTT CASSSTTGGYNSPLHF
TRBJ1-6 TRBV3-1 15 few . TGTGCCAGCAGCCAAGAGGATCGGTATAATTCACCCCTCCACTTT CASSQEDRYNSPLHF
TRBJ2-4 TRBV12-3/TRBV12-4 18 . . TGTGCCAGCAGCCAGCGCGGTGGGTTAGGGTTGGCCAAAAACATTCAGTACTTC CASSQRGGLGLAKNIQYF